This T cell receptor (beta chain) derives from a study of shared T cell receptors in the human thymus. Germline CDR1 is MRHNA and CDR2 is SNTAGT. This CDR3 comprises 15 residues. The V end lost 0 bases, the J end lost 4 bases, and 11 bases lay between the germline ends. The assay was immunoSEQ multiplex PCR, and TCRdb's table has in-frame clones only and misses some. Of approximately 730,000 clones listed, 80% to 90% are singletons. This sample was also put to use in a study of human thymus T cells. That study adds: The donors were infants in Finland with congenital heart defects, otherwise immunologically healthy. Thymic tissue was derived from resections collected during corrective heart surgery. Seemingly biased V and J gene usage marked thymic and blood repertoires. Unrelated individuals had highly overlapping thymic repertoires, as reported in related research.

Input material: thymocytes. The gene calls are TRBV6-4 and TRBJ2-3; D might be TRBD1 (6 bases). This TCR was recovered from a girl in the first two years of life with a congenital heart defect. The DNA for the CDR3 is TGTGCCAGCAGTGACTCGAGTCAGGGGTCAGATACGCAGTATTTT. Protein: CASSDSSQGSDTQYF.